This TCR beta chain derives from a study of early T cells in non-severe SARS-CoV-2 infection. Study as a whole: With bulk RNA from unsorted whole blood as input, sequencing yielded unpaired chains.

Looked up from germline, CDR1 is SGHVS and CDR2 is FNYEAQ. Trimming cost V 1 base and J 3 bases, with 4 bases left between them. This CDR3 spans 13 amino acids. This clonotype was found many times. Its cognate antigen is unknown. Unique molecular identifiers were attached to individual cDNA molecules. TCRdb processed the 5' RACE reads anew with MiXCR; each CDR3 protein has one entry. Of tens of thousands of distinct CDR3 sequences listed, 5% are singletons. Notes on the study in general: Reliance on VDJdb matching favored anti-spike CD8 responses; private and CD4 specificities were missed.

Sample: whole blood. The J gene is TRBJ2-1, the V gene TRBV7-6; D is unresolved. The clonotype originates from an adult who was a healthcare worker with PCR-confirmed SARS-CoV-2 infection or an uninfected control (not recorded which). The CDR3 coding sequence is TGTGCCAGCAGCTTAGGTAACTACAATGAGCAGTTCTTC. This gives the protein CASSLGNYNEQFF.